Listed here is a single TCR beta chain. This clone appeared a single time. Its cognate antigen has yet to be identified. Base qualities are not at hand, and no much larger clone is one base apart. Library construction relied on the immunoSEQ multiplex PCR assay. DNA from the cultured and isolated CD4+ T cells underwent TCR beta CDR3 sequencing. The original pipeline was this. The analysis removed non-productive TCR sequences, trimmed reads to the CDR3 region, and retained only CDR3s that were 7 or more amino acids long. The MANAFEST web app was used to pick out antigen-specific clonotypes by comparing their expansion in peptide wells with that in reference cultures. Positive clones required FDR<0.05 expansion versus reference and all other wells, odds ratio above 5, and frequency above 0.1% in two replicate wells. Cross-reactive clonotypes were defined as significantly expanded in SARS-CoV-2 spike wells and in at least one common cold coronavirus spike condition. Using the stringdist R package, CDR3 similarity was measured by Levenshtein distance, and unrooted trees were constructed with ape in R 3.6.1. Not all clones reach the TCRdb copy of this immuneACCESS table, which keeps in-frame sequences only. Checked studies attribute under half of the gap to unresolved V genes and leave the rest unexplained. D and trimming come from the DNA, and the V and J calls and clone size come from that table. Within this sample are tens of thousands of clones, with roughly 66% of them counted one time only. The top ten constitute 25% to 35% of the sample.

In the ViraFEST assay, PBMC were stimulated with viral peptide pools, and TCR sequencing was then used to find antigen-specific CD4+ T cell clonotypes based on their expansion. After about 9 days of culture, CD4+ T cells were isolated with the EasySep CD4+ T cell isolation kit. Convalescent patients had PCR-confirmed SARS-CoV-2 infection between March and December 2020, before Alpha, Beta and Delta variants emerged in the United States. Some 2.2 million PBMC per well were cultured in IMDM with about 5% human AB serum, 7.5 to 10 IU/ml IL-2 and gentamicin, plus 10 ug/ml peptides. On days 3 and 7, half of the culture medium was replaced with fresh IL-2-containing medium. Unless noted otherwise, every peptide stimulation condition was cultured in triplicate wells. Using Ficoll-Paque Plus gradient centrifugation, PBMC were separated from whole blood and then either used fresh or cryopreserved at -140C. Genomic DNA was extracted from cultured CD4+ T cells with the QIAamp micro DNA kit.

V gives up 3 bases and J gives up 1 base, and the segment between their germline ends measures 11 bases. Reading the germline V gene gives CDR1 SGDLS and CDR2 YYNGEE. Spanning cysteine to phenylalanine, the CDR3 consists of 14 amino acids. The only DNA kept is the CDR3, 42 bases in frame from the first base. The data stem from a study of vaccination effects on CD4 cells after COVID-19 (dated by TCRdb to between 2021 and 2024). Broadly, across the study: Each participant received two doses of an mRNA SARS-CoV-2 vaccine, either BNT162b2 or mRNA-1273. Pre-vaccine samples were collected from a couple of convalescent patients 16 days and one week before the first dose, corresponding to 142 and 148 days after COVID-19 diagnosis. SARS-CoV-2 spike-specific CD4+ TCR repertoires from before and after mRNA vaccination were compared in COVID-19 convalescent patients and in infection-naive vaccine recipients. The full study included roughly 11 COVID-19 convalescent patients and a few SARS-CoV-2-naive healthy vaccine recipients. In the study, cultures from other donors were sequenced using the Oncomine TCR Beta short-read assay on an Illumina iSeq 100.

General conclusions and limits of the study: The study was limited by a small number of convalescent patients and lacked early post-infection timepoints. Marked clonal contraction was observed in both infection-induced and vaccine-induced clones at late post-vaccination timepoints, consistent with waning T cell responses. Among convalescent patients, the spike-reactive repertoire after vaccination was made up mainly of new vaccine-induced clones that were largely distinct from the clones induced by infection.

Here the sequenced sample was CD4+ T cells from PBMCs cultured with a peptide pool, taken before COVID-19 vaccination. The V gene is TRBV9 and the J gene is TRBJ2-7, with an unclear D gene assignment. The clonotype was recovered from a human donor who had a prior SARS-CoV-2 infection. The CDR3: CASSGGMRSYEQYF. The DNA is as follows: TGTGCCAGCAGCGGTGGGATGAGGTCCTACGAGCAGTACTTC.